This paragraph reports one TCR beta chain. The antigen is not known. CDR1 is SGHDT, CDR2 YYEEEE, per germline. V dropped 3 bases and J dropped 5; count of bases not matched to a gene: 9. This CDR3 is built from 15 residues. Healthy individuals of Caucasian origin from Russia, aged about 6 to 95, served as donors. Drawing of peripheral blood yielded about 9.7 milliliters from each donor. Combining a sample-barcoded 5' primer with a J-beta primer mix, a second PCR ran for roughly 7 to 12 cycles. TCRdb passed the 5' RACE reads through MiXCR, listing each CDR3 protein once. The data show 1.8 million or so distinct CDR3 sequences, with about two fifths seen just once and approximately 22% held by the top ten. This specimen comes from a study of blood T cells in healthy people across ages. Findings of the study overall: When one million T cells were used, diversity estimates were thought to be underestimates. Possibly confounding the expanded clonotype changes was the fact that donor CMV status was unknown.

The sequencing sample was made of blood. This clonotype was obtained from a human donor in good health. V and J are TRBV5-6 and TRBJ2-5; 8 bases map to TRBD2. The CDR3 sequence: CASSSSGGAYETQYF. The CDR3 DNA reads TGTGCCAGCAGCTCTTCCGGGGGGGCCTATGAGACCCAGTACTTC. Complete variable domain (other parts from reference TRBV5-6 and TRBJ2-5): DAGVTQSPTHLIKTRGQQVTLRCSPKSGHDTVSWYQQALGQGPQFIFQYYEEEERQRGNFPDRFSGHQFPNYSSELNVNALLLGDSALYLCASSSSGGAYETQYFGPGTRLLVL.